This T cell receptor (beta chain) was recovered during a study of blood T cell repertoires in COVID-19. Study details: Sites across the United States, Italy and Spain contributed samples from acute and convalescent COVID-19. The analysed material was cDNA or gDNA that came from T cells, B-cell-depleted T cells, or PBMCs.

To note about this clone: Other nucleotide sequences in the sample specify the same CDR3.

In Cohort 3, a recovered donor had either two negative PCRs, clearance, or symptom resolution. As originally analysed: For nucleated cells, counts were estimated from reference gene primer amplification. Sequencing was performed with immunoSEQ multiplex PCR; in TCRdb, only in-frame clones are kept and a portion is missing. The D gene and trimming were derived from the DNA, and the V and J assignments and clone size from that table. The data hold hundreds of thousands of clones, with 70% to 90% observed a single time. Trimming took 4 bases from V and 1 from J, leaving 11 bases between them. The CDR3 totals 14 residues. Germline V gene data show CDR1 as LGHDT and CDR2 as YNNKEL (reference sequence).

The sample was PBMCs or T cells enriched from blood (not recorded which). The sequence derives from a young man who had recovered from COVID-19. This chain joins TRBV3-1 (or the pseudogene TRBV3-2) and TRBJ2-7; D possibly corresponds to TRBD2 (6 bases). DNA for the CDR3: TGTGCCAGCAGCCCGGGGACTGGGTCCTACGAGCAGTACTTC. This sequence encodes CASSPGTGSYEQYF.